A selection of T cell receptor beta chains follows, all from one sample in a study of blood T cell repertoires in COVID-19. Assay: immunoSEQ multiplex PCR; the TCRdb copy retains only in-frame clones and omits some. This sample has 400,000 to 500,000 clones, with around nine tenths found just once. Sample: PBMCs or T cells enriched from blood (not recorded which). The receptors shown here come from a young woman who had been exposed to COVID-19. Each CDR3 is given with its conserved first and last residue. D genes are given only for firm matches. Clone size is stated in some rows and not others, as once, few, many or a class when expanded.

V gene	J gene	D gene	clone size	CDR3 length	CDR3 protein	CDR3 DNA
TRBV5-4	TRBJ2-2	TRBD2	once	18	CASSAPGLAGGATGELFF	TGTGCCAGCAGCGCGCCGGGACTAGCGGGAGGAGCCACCGGGGAGCTGTTTTTT
TRBV11-3	TRBJ2-3	TRBD1	NA	14	CASSPDRGGDTQYF	TGTGCCAGCAGCCCCGACAGGGGAGGAGATACGCAGTATTTT
TRBV18	TRBJ2-3	NA	NA	14	CASSPRTAQDTQYF	TGTGCCAGCTCACCTAGGACAGCACAAGATACGCAGTATTTT
TRBV28	TRBJ1-6	TRBD1	NA	14	CASRLLQGPSPLHF	TGTGCCAGCAGGCTGTTACAGGGGCCTTCACCCCTCCACTTT
TRBV18	TRBJ2-1	TRBD2	NA	16	CASSGVGSGRYNEQFF	TGTGCCAGCTCCGGCGTGGGTAGCGGGAGGTACAATGAGCAGTTCTTC
TRBV7-9	TRBJ2-3	TRBD1	NA	15	CASSLNRGPTDTQYF	TGTGCCAGCAGCTTAAACAGGGGACCCACAGATACGCAGTATTTT
TRBV18	TRBJ1-2	NA	NA	14	CASSPQYVTDGYTF	TGTGCCAGCTCACCACAATACGTAACAGATGGCTACACCTTC
TRBV28	TRBJ2-7	TRBD2	NA	14	CASRELARVYEQYF	TGTGCCAGCAGGGAACTAGCGCGAGTCTACGAGCAGTACTTC
TRBV20-1	TRBJ1-1	NA	NA	11	CSAHPGLRAFF	TGCAGTGCCCATCCGGGACTCAGGGCTTTCTTT
TRBV25-1	TRBJ2-5	NA	NA	18	CASSAVGGVGWIRETQYF	TGTGCCAGCAGTGCCGTAGGGGGGGTAGGGTGGATTCGAGAGACCCAGTACTTC
TRBV3-1/TRBV3-2	TRBJ1-1	TRBD1	NA	15	CASSQENRGHTEAFF	TGTGCCAGCAGCCAAGAGAACAGGGGGCATACTGAAGCTTTCTTT
TRBV2	TRBJ1-6	NA	NA	12	CASSVDSLPLHF	TGTGCCAGCAGCGTGGACAGTTTACCCCTCCACTTT
TRBV7-2	TRBJ2-7	NA	NA	13	CASSLNRDYEQYF	TGTGCCAGCAGCTTAAACAGGGACTACGAGCAGTACTTC
TRBV5-1	TRBJ2-6	NA	once	20	CASSLQPSQGPSSGANVLTF	TGCGCCAGCAGCTTGCAACCGTCGCAGGGCCCTAGCTCTGGGGCCAACGTCCTGACTTTC
TRBV5-6	TRBJ1-1	NA	NA	15	CASSPQGGVSTEAFF	TGTGCCAGCAGCCCCCAGGGAGGGGTGAGCACTGAAGCTTTCTTT
TRBV10-2	TRBJ2-5	NA	NA	12	CASSDLGETQYF	TGCGCCAGCAGTGACCTAGGAGAGACCCAGTACTTC
TRBV19	TRBJ1-2	TRBD1	NA	14	CASSGQGEGYGYTF	TGTGCCAGTTCCGGACAGGGGGAGGGGTATGGCTACACCTTC
TRBV5-4	TRBJ1-2	TRBD1	NA	15	CASSLLTGGGYGYTF	TGTGCCAGCAGCTTGTTGACAGGGGGCGGCTATGGCTACACCTTC
TRBV4-1	TRBJ1-2	NA	NA	16	CASSQGQREANYGYTF	TGCGCCAGCAGCCAAGGACAGCGAGAAGCTAACTATGGCTACACCTTC
TRBV5-1	TRBJ2-1	TRBD2	NA	17	CASSLGLAGALYNEQFF	TGCGCCAGCAGCTTGGGACTAGCGGGGGCCCTATACAATGAGCAGTTCTTC
TRBV5-1	TRBJ2-7	NA	NA	13	CASSRGADYEQYF	TGCGCCAGCAGCAGGGGCGCAGACTACGAGCAGTACTTC
TRBV7-2	TRBJ1-4	TRBD1	NA	15	CASSSDRANNEKLFF	TGTGCCAGCAGCTCGGACAGGGCCAATAATGAAAAACTGTTTTTT
TRBV19	TRBJ1-1	NA	NA	11	CASSPGIGAFF	TGTGCCAGTAGTCCAGGCATAGGAGCTTTCTTT
TRBV24-1	TRBJ1-6	TRBD1	NA	16	CATSDSHRGRDSPLHF	TGTGCCACCAGTGATTCCCACAGGGGGCGGGATTCACCCCTCCACTTT
TRBV10-3	TRBJ1-5	TRBD1	NA	15	CAISKGTGTNQPQHF	TGTGCCATCTCTAAGGGGACAGGAACCAATCAGCCCCAGCATTTT
TRBV27	TRBJ1-2	NA	once	13	CASRTVNDHGYTF	TGTGCCAGCCGGACAGTAAATGACCATGGCTACACCTTC
TRBV19	TRBJ1-1	NA	few	15	CASSLGQLINTEAFF	TGTGCCAGTAGTCTCGGACAGTTAATTAACACTGAAGCTTTCTTT
TRBV3-1/TRBV3-2	TRBJ1-5	NA	NA	16	CASSQPVGGINQPQHF	TGTGCCAGCAGCCAGCCCGTGGGGGGAATCAATCAGCCCCAGCATTTT
TRBV6-5	TRBJ2-7	TRBD1	NA	14	CASSYDRASYEQYF	TGTGCCAGCAGTTACGACAGGGCCTCCTACGAGCAGTACTTC